This T cell receptor (beta chain) comes out of a study of cytomegalovirus exposure and HLA in healthy donors. V shed 1 base and J shed 5 bases, with 11 bases lying between them. The CDR3 is made up of 14 amino acids. Germline V gives CDR1 MGHRA, CDR2 YSYEKL. Sequencing was performed with immunoSEQ multiplex PCR; in TCRdb, only in-frame clones are kept and a portion is missing. The profile shows about 49,000 clones, about 91% of them singletons. In regard to this clone: As yet, its antigen is unknown.

From the approximately 120-subject validation cohort, which was separate from the roughly 610-subject first cohort, the donors were drawn. Study-level points and caveats: Cytomegalovirus association was listed for 164 TCR beta chains. The classifier, whose performance was assessed in both the original and validation cohorts, reportedly diagnosed cytomegalovirus status with high specificity and sensitivity.

The specimen was PBMCs. The J gene is TRBJ1-1, the V gene TRBV4-1; maybe TRBD1 (6 bases). The source is a man between 18 and 29 years old in good health and CMV-seronegative. The CDR3: CASSQASGVTEAFF. For the CDR3, the DNA is TGCGCCAGCAGCCAAGCGTCAGGGGTTACTGAAGCTTTCTTT.